Below, 32 T cell receptor beta chains from the same sample are listed, as sequenced in a study of cytomegalovirus exposure and HLA in healthy donors. Vbeta (60) and Jbeta (13) primers were used in the PCR. Sequenced by immunoSEQ multiplex PCR; TCRdb stores in-frame clones only, minus some. The table shows some 110,000 clones, with approximately 80% occurring only once. The specimen sequenced was PBMCs. The receptors stem from a man younger than 45 in good health and CMV-seropositive.

Comment on this clone: The same CDR3 is also encoded by other DNA sequences in this sample. The chain combines TRBV5-5 with TRBJ2-2; possibly TRBD2 for D (5 bases). There are 15 residues in the CDR3. The germline V gene has CDR1 SGHKS and CDR2 YYEKEE (reference sequence). V gave up 5 bases and J gave up 2 bases, with 13 bases separating them. CDR3 nucleotide sequence: TGTGCCAGCAGGCGGGTCTTAGCCAACACCGGGGAGCTGTTTTTT. It yields the protein CASRRVLANTGELFF.

The V gene is TRBV7-9, the J gene TRBJ1-6, with D uncertain. V lost 1 base and J lost 14, with 12 bases in between. The CDR3 runs to 13 residues. Germline V gene sequence: CDR1 SEHNR, CDR2 FQNEAQ (reference sequence). CDR3 in DNA: TGTGCCAGCAGCTTAGGACATGTCGATGCCCTCCACTTT. Amino acids: CASSLGHVDALHF.

This clone was counted a few times. The chain has TRBV5-1 and TRBJ2-3; a weak D match, TRBD2 (7 bases). The CDR3 spans 16 residues. The V end was cut by 0 bases, the J end by 4 bases, with 15 bases between. Germline V CDR1 and CDR2: SGHRS, YFSETQ. CDR3 bases: TGCGCCAGCAGCTTGGATGGGGGGGCGATGGCAGATACGCAGTATTTT. Its protein is CASSLDGGAMADTQYF.

The sample holds a few counts of this clone. This sequence joins TRBV7-6 and TRBJ2-5, with TRBD2 matching 12 bases. Trimming removed 1 base from V and 3 bases from J; junction bases left unmatched: 6. CDR1 is SGHVS and CDR2 is FNYEAQ in the germline V gene. The CDR3 covers 17 residues. The CDR3 DNA follows: TGTGCCAGCAGCTTAGGGGCTAGCGGGGGGGCAGAAGAGACCCAGTACTTC. This codes for CASSLGASGGAEETQYF.

As for this clone: Relative to the germline gene, one junction end is altered; a read error may explain this. This CDR3 is CASSSGPSYEQYF. The CDR3, as DNA: TGTGCTAGCAGCTCTGGGCCTTCCTACGAGCAGTACTTC. The genes are TRBV7-7 and TRBJ2-7; no definite D call. The CDR3 runs to 13 residues. The V gene's germline CDR1 is SSHAT and CDR2 FNYEAQ (reference sequence).

This clone was counted once. The J gene is TRBJ2-5, the V gene TRBV7-2; the match to TRBD2 covers 9 bases. Germline CDR1 is SGHTA and CDR2 is FQGNSA. V shed 1 base and J 7 bases; nucleotides not matched to a gene: 4. The CDR3 is 14 amino acids. The CDR3 nucleotides are TGTGCCAGCAGCTTAGTAGCGGGAGCGTGGACCCAGTACTTC. Translating gives CASSLVAGAWTQYF. Complete variable domain (other parts from reference TRBV7-2 and TRBJ2-5): GAGVSQSPSNKVTEKGKDVELRCDPISGHTALYWYRQSLGQGLEFLIYFQGNSAPDKSGLPSDRFSAERTGGSVSTLTIQRTQQEDSAVYLCASSLVAGAWTQYFGPGTRLLVL.

This clone was seen only a few times. This sample includes further DNA sequences coding for the same CDR3. The rearrangement joins TRBV5-1 to TRBJ2-7, with D possibly TRBD1 on 7 matching bases. Per germline, CDR1 SGHRS and CDR2 YFSETQ. The V end lost 0 bases, the J end lost 6 bases, and 10 bases lay between the germline ends. CDR3 length: 13 amino acids. The CDR3 coding sequence is TGCGCCAGCAGCTTGGGACAGGGAGGCGAGCAGTACTTC. Its protein product is CASSLGQGGEQYF.

CDR3 residues: CAISESREPYEQYF. CDR3 nucleotide sequence: TGTGCCATCAGTGAGTCGAGGGAGCCCTACGAGCAGTACTTC. The chain employs TRBV10-3 and TRBJ2-7, with a tentative D call TRBD2 (5 bases). V dropped 0 bases and J dropped 2 bases, with 8 bases sitting between them. Germline V gene sequence: CDR1 ENHRY, CDR2 SYGVKD. This CDR3 is 14 amino acids long.

This clone was counted once. The rearrangement uses TRBV12-5 and TRBJ1-2, with 8 bases identical to TRBD1. Germline V gene sequence: CDR1 LGHNT, CDR2 FRNRAP. CDR3 length: 18 amino acids. V trimming: 3 bases; J trimming: 4 bases; junction bases outside the gene matches: 16. CDR3 bases: TGTGCTAGTGGTTTAGAGGTCCACAGGGGGACTTCGGGCTATGGCTACACCTTC. It yields the protein CASGLEVHRGTSGYGYTF.

The chain employs TRBV9 and TRBJ2-5; D is possibly TRBD2 (6 bases). Trimming took off 0 bases at V and 5 bases at J, with 11 bases between the two ends. Germline CDR1 and CDR2: SGDLS and YYNGEE. This CDR3 has 14 residues. For the CDR3, the DNA is TGTGCCAGCAGCGTAGGTGGAGGGGACGAGACCCAGTACTTC. It codes for CASSVGGGDETQYF.

J is TRBJ1-4 and V is TRBV19; D might be TRBD1 (6 bases). V was clipped by 3 bases and J by 7 bases, with 9 bases between them. The length of the CDR3 is 13 residues. Germline CDR1 LNHDA, CDR2 SQIVND (reference sequence). CDR3 coding DNA: TGTGCCAGTAGTATCGGGACATCTGAAAAACTGTTTTTT. This sequence encodes CASSIGTSEKLFF. Based on the CDR3 plus reference TRBV19 and TRBJ1-4, the full variable domain is DGGITQSPKYLFRKEGQNVTLSCEQNLNHDAMYWYRQDPGQGLRLIYYSQIVNDFQKGDIAEGYSVSREKKESFPLTVTSAQKNPTAFYLCASSIGTSEKLFFGSGTQLSVL.

The chain has TRBV2 and TRBJ2-5; 9 bases fit TRBD2. V lost 6 bases and J lost 11; bases outside the gene matches: 16. This CDR3 region has 15 residues. Germline CDR1 is SNHLY and CDR2 is FYNNEI. The CDR3 coding sequence is TGTGCCAGCAGACCTATAGCGGGAGCGAAATGGGAGCAGTACTTC. Amino acid sequence: CASRPIAGAKWEQYF.

This clone was observed a few times. The V and J genes are TRBV2 and TRBJ2-7, with D maybe TRBD1 (5 bases). Trimming removed 2 bases from V and 2 bases from J, with 7 bases in between. Germline CDR1 SNHLY, CDR2 FYNNEI. The CDR3 is made up of 13 amino acids. The CDR3 nucleotides are TGTGCCAGCAGTGAATCAGGGCCCTACGAGCAGTACTTC. Amino acid sequence: CASSESGPYEQYF.

This clone was found once. The V call is TRBV28, the J call TRBJ2-1, with 7 bases aligning to TRBD1. The CDR3 consists of 16 residues. Germline loops: CDR1 MDHEN, CDR2 SYDVKM. The V gene end was trimmed by 5 bases and the J gene end by 0 bases; junction bases not matched to a gene: 7. Here the CDR3 DNA reads TGTGCCAGCAGTACAGACAGGGAAAGCTCCTACAATGAGCAGTTCTTC. Translated: CASSTDRESSYNEQFF.

The rearrangement links TRBV15 to TRBJ2-3; TRBD2 agrees at 11 bases. The V gene end was trimmed by 2 bases and the J gene end by 7 bases; junction bases not matched to a gene: 5. CDR3 length equals 15 residues. Germline V gene lookup returns CDR1 LNHNV and CDR2 YYDKDF (reference sequence). The CDR3 loop is CATSRLAGGIYTQYF. DNA of the CDR3: TGTGCCACCAGCAGACTAGCGGGAGGTATATATACGCAGTATTTT.

The CDR3 nucleotides read TGTGCCAGCAGCCACCGATTGGGGGAGGGCCCAGATACGCAGTATTTT. Protein: CASSHRLGEGPDTQYF. This chain joins TRBV4-2 and TRBJ2-3; 7 nucleotides agree with TRBD2. Per germline, CDR1 LGHNA and CDR2 YNFKEQ. The junction had 10 bases not matched to a gene; V was cut back by 3 bases and J by 4 bases. The CDR3 covers 16 residues.

CDR3 coding DNA: TGCGCCAGCAGCCAGCGACAGGGCAATGAGCAGTTCTTC. Protein product: CASSQRQGNEQFF. The rearrangement uses TRBV4-1 and TRBJ2-1; 7 bases match TRBD1. The J segment lost 6 bases and the V segment lost 3 bases, leaving 2 bases of the junction unmatched. The V gene's germline CDR1 is MGHRA and CDR2 YSYEKL. The CDR3 is 13 amino acids.

The chain has TRBV7-2 and TRBJ1-3, with D perhaps TRBD1 (6 bases). Trimming removed 6 bases from V and 1 base from J, with 10 bases in between. This CDR3 spans 14 amino acids. The germline V gene has CDR1 SGHTA and CDR2 FQGNSA. CDR3 sequence: CASRFRGSGNTIYF. The CDR3, as DNA: TGTGCCAGCAGATTCAGGGGTTCTGGAAACACCATATATTTT. The variable domain in full, completed from reference TRBV7-2 and TRBJ1-3, reads GAGVSQSPSNKVTEKGKDVELRCDPISGHTALYWYRQSLGQGLEFLIYFQGNSAPDKSGLPSDRFSAERTGGSVSTLTIQRTQQEDSAVYLCASRFRGSGNTIYFGEGSWLTVV.

V usage is TRBV7-2 and J usage is TRBJ2-7, with 7 bases fitting TRBD1. CDR1 is SGHTA, CDR2 FQGNSA, per germline. Trimming removed 5 bases from V and 0 bases from J; junction bases left unmatched: 4. The CDR3 contains 14 residues. In nucleotides, the CDR3 is TGTGCCAGCAGCATAAACAGGGGCTCCTACGAGCAGTACTTC. Protein: CASSINRGSYEQYF.

This clone was counted only a few times. J is TRBJ2-1 and V is TRBV11-2; D might be TRBD2 (6 bases). Per germline, CDR1 SGHAT and CDR2 FQNNGV. Trimming stripped 2 bases from V and 8 bases from J, with 22 bases between. The CDR3 extends over 17 amino acids. The CDR3: CASSLNLSPEGHDEQFF. In nucleotides, the CDR3 is TGTGCCAGCAGCTTAAATTTGTCCCCGGAGGGCCATGATGAGCAGTTCTTC.

The chain uses TRBV7-2 and TRBJ1-1; D is uncertain. The V gene lost 3 bases and the J gene lost 0 bases, with 8 bases spanning the gap. The CDR3 totals 14 residues. Germline CDR1 SGHTA, CDR2 FQGNSA. The CDR3 region has the DNA TGTGCCAGCAGCTTTGTGGGCCTGAACACTGAAGCTTTCTTT. It encodes CASSFVGLNTEAFF.

This clone showed up just a few times. V usage is TRBV4-2 and J usage is TRBJ1-4; TRBD1 aligns across 10 bases. The CDR3 extends over 15 amino acids. The germline CDR1 and CDR2 sequences are LGHNA and YNFKEQ. With 3 bases clipped from V and 6 bases from J, the junction kept 4 bases outside the gene matches. CDR3 protein: CASSHSGTGDEKLFF. The CDR3 coding sequence is TGTGCCAGCAGCCACTCCGGGACAGGGGATGAAAAACTGTTTTTT.

This clone was observed a single time. The chain carries TRBV28 and TRBJ2-1; perhaps TRBD2 as D (6 bases). CDR1 is MDHEN and CDR2 is SYDVKM in the germline V gene. This CDR3 region has 15 residues. The V and J ends lost 1 base and 9 bases respectively, with 16 bases between them. DNA for the CDR3: TGTGCCAGCAGTTTATCGTTGCCCGGGGGAAGTGAGCAGTTCTTC. It codes for CASSLSLPGGSEQFF.

The gene calls are TRBV11-3 and TRBJ1-1; 7 nucleotides align to TRBD1. The CDR3 extends over 15 amino acids. The V gene end was trimmed by 4 bases and the J gene end by 6 bases; junction bases not matched to a gene: 11. Germline V gives CDR1 SGHNT, CDR2 YENEEA. In DNA, the CDR3 is TGTGCCAGCAGCTACCGACAGGGATGGAGCCCTGAAGCTTTCTTT. Protein: CASSYRQGWSPEAFF.

This chain joins TRBV18 and TRBJ2-1; 7 nucleotides line up with TRBD2. With V trimmed by 4 bases and J by 4 bases, 13 bases remained unmatched. The CDR3 covers 17 residues. Germline values: CDR1 KGHSH, CDR2 LQKENI. DNA of the CDR3: TGTGCCAGCTCACTCTTAGCGGACGTGGGGGGGTACAATGAGCAGTTCTTC. Amino acids: CASSLLADVGGYNEQFF.

The chain links TRBV6-5 to TRBJ2-2; 8 bases map to TRBD2. Per the germline V gene, CDR1 is MNHEY and CDR2 is SVGAGI. The CDR3 loop spans 16 amino acids. V shed 0 bases, J shed 6 bases, and the junction held 6 bases outside the gene matches. The CDR3 sequence: CASSYSWAGGPGELFF. The CDR3 DNA is TGTGCCAGCAGTTACTCCTGGGCGGGAGGCCCCGGGGAGCTGTTTTTT.

The chain combines TRBV11-1 with TRBJ2-2; no firm D call. The germline V and J ends were trimmed by 5 bases and 7 bases, with 8 bases remaining between them. Germline V gene data show CDR1 as SGHAT and CDR2 as FQDESV (reference sequence). The CDR3 covers 12 residues. The CDR3: CASSTGLGELFF. The CDR3 DNA reads as TGTGCCAGCAGCACCGGTCTCGGGGAGCTGTTTTTT.

The chain carries TRBV28 and TRBJ2-5; tentatively, D is TRBD1 (6 bases). The DNA matches TRBJ2-7 better at its end, which makes the J call doubtful. CDR3 length: 12 amino acids. Germline CDR1 MDHEN, CDR2 SYDVKM. The DNA for the CDR3 is TGTGCCAGCAGTTGGACAGCCTACGAGCAGTACTTC. It codes for CASSWTAYEQYF.

V gene TRBV6-1 combines with J gene TRBJ1-2, with D maybe TRBD1 (5 bases). CDR3 length: 14 amino acids. In germline, CDR1 is MNHNS, CDR2 SASEGT. V lost 6 bases to trimming and J lost 0 bases, with 11 bases between them. CDR3 bases: TGTGCCAGCAGCCTGGGGGGGGCTAACTATGGCTACACCTTC. Encoded protein: CASSLGGANYGYTF.

V and J are TRBV4-2 and TRBJ2-5; D unresolved. CDR3 length equals 18 residues. V was shortened by 0 bases and J by 2 bases, with 19 bases between the two germline ends. Germline CDR1 LGHNA, CDR2 YNFKEQ. The CDR3 spells CASSQDIGGFIHQETQYF. CDR3 in DNA: TGTGCCAGCAGCCAAGATATCGGCGGTTTCATACATCAAGAGACCCAGTACTTC.

The CDR3 reads CASSLGWRGPSYEQYF. The CDR3, as DNA: TGTGCCAGCAGCTTAGGATGGCGGGGCCCCTCCTACGAGCAGTACTTC. The rearrangement uses TRBV13 and TRBJ2-7, with D maybe TRBD2 (6 bases). Trimming left V 0 bases short and J 0 bases short, with 12 bases between. The CDR3 covers 16 residues. Germline lookup yields CDR1 PRHDT and CDR2 FYEKMQ (reference sequence).

The J gene is TRBJ1-1, the V gene TRBV5-1; no clear D. Germline V lookup: CDR1 SGHRS, CDR2 YFSETQ. V lost 4 bases to trimming and J lost 4 bases, with 20 bases between them. The CDR3 sequence is 16 residues long. CDR3 DNA sequence: TGCGCCAGCAGCCCACTTGAGGGTACGGGTCTCACTGAAGCTTTCTTT. Residues: CASSPLEGTGLTEAFF.